This T cell receptor beta chain derives from a study of patients and donors after allogeneic stem cell transplantation. This CDR3 spans 15 amino acids. V was pared by 6 bases and J by 8 bases, with 20 bases between. From the RT-PCR reads, TCRdb called clonotypes with MiXCR, one entry per CDR3 protein. The table has approximately 170,000 distinct CDR3 sequences, approximately 24% seen once; the top ten hold 25% to 30%. Input material: blood, either unsorted or a sorted T cell fraction (not recorded which). The TCR comes from a human donor who was either an allogeneic HSCT recipient or a stem cell or donor lymphocyte infusion donor (not recorded which). It is not recorded whose cells these are; they may come from a transplant donor. The chain carries TRBV12-3 or TRBV12-4 and TRBJ2-1; either TRBD1 or TRBD2 may fit D (5 bases each). The CDR3 is CASSLGDLGGDEQFF. The DNA for the CDR3 is TGTGCCAGCAGCCTAGGGGACCTTGGGGGAGATGAGCAGTTCTTC.